These T cell receptor beta chains were read from a single sample in a study of cytomegalovirus exposure and HLA in healthy donors. Only in-frame clones appear in the TCRdb table, and some are missing; sequencing was by immunoSEQ multiplex PCR. Seen here are about 35,000 clones, more than 85% observed once, and the top ten hold 2% to 3%. Sequencing used PBMCs. The receptors come from a woman aged 18-30 years in good health and CMV-seronegative. The CDR3 runs from the conserved cysteine through the conserved F or W. A D gene is named only where the DNA matches it firmly. Clone size appears in some rows only: once, few, many, or a class for an expanded clone.

clone size	CDR3 length	V gene	J gene	D gene	CDR3 DNA	CDR3 protein
-	18	TRBV4-2	TRBJ2-7	-	TGTGCCAGCAGCCAAGAACTTGTCCCACTACGGGGAACCTACGAGCAGTACTTC	CASSQELVPLRGTYEQYF
-	14	TRBV6-5	TRBJ1-1	-	TGTGCCAGCAGTGGGCTGGACAGCAACACTGAAGCTTTCTTT	CASSGLDSNTEAFF
-	16	TRBV15	TRBJ1-2	TRBD1	TGTGCCACCAGCAGAGATTTGAGACAGGGATTTTATGGCTACACCTTC	CATSRDLRQGFYGYTF
once	15	TRBV5-8	TRBJ1-5	-	TGTGCCAGCAGCTTATGGACAGATAGCAATCAGCCCCAGCATTTT	CASSLWTDSNQPQHF
-	12	TRBV6-5	TRBJ1-1	-	TGTGCCAGCAGTTACTCGGGGGCTGAGGCTTTCTTT	CASSYSGAEAFF
-	16	TRBV7-2	TRBJ2-3	TRBD1	TGTGCCAGCAGCCGCACCCGGGACAGGGCGACAGATACGCAGTATTTT	CASSRTRDRATDTQYF
-	13	TRBV2	TRBJ1-5	TRBD1	TGTGCCAGTTCCGGGACAGGCTATCAGCCCCAGCATTTT	CASSGTGYQPQHF
-	16	TRBV7-9	TRBJ2-1	TRBD2	TGTTCCAGCAGCTTAGGGGCGGGAGGGGTCTACAATGAGCAGTTCTTC	CSSSLGAGGVYNEQFF
-	16	TRBV9	TRBJ2-1	-	TGTGCCAGCAGCGTAGCTAGTAACTTCCTCTACAATGAGCAGTTCTTC	CASSVASNFLYNEQFF
once	14	TRBV12-5	TRBJ2-7	-	TGTGCTAGTGGTTTGCCCGAATTCCGTAGCGAGCAGTACTTC	CASGLPEFRSEQYF
-	17	TRBV2	TRBJ1-2	TRBD1	TGTGCCAGCAGGGAGACCGTCGGGCAGGGGGTGTACTATGGCTACACCTTC	CASRETVGQGVYYGYTF
-	18	TRBV9	TRBJ1-6	TRBD1	TGTGCCAGCAGCTTACAACCAACCGGGACAGGGGGAAATTCACCCCTCCACTTT	CASSLQPTGTGGNSPLHF
-	16	TRBV21-1	TRBJ1-4	-	TGTGCCAGCAGCAAAGGGGGTTTGGCAGGGCGCGAAAAACTGTTTTTT	CASSKGGLAGREKLFF
-	18	TRBV28	TRBJ2-5	-	TGTGCCAGCAGCCGGGGAATAAGTGGTATGGGGTATGTAGAGACCCAGTACTTC	CASSRGISGMGYVETQYF
-	14	TRBV7-8	TRBJ2-2	-	TGTGCCGCGTCACCGGGAGTAGGAACCGGGGAGCTGTTTTTT	CAASPGVGTGELFF
-	17	TRBV6-1	TRBJ1-2	TRBD1	TGTGCCAGCAGTGAGGGACAGGGATTAATCGTTCGTCCTGGCTACACCTTC	CASSEGQGLIVRPGYTF
few	14	TRBV7-9	TRBJ1-4	TRBD1	TGTGCCAGCAGCTTAGCAGGGGGCGGCGAAAAACTGTTTTTT	CASSLAGGGEKLFF
-	17	TRBV4-2	TRBJ2-7	TRBD2	TGTGCCAGCAGCCCGGGCTACTCTAGCGGGATAATTTACGAGCAGTACTTC	CASSPGYSSGIIYEQYF
-	13	TRBV10-3	TRBJ2-3	-	TGTGCCATCATGGGCGGGAGCACAGATACGCAGTATTTT	CAIMGGSTDTQYF
-	17	TRBV5-5	TRBJ2-3	-	TGTGCCAGCAGCTTGGCCTACAACAGGCCGGTGGCAGATACGCAGTATTTT	CASSLAYNRPVADTQYF
-	14	TRBV7-9	TRBJ1-5	-	TGTGCCAGCAGCTTGGACGGGATAAATCAGCCCCAGCATTTT	CASSLDGINQPQHF
few	15	TRBV5-1	TRBJ2-5	TRBD1	TGCGCCAGCAGCTTGGGGGACAGGGACCAAGAGACCCAGTACTTC	CASSLGDRDQETQYF
-	13	TRBV7-2	TRBJ2-7	TRBD1	TGTGCCAGCAGCTTAGGACAGGGAGACGAGCAGTACTTC	CASSLGQGDEQYF
-	16	TRBV4-2	TRBJ2-3	-	TGTGCCAGCAGCCAAACCGGGACTCGCTTTACAGATACGCAGTATTTT	CASSQTGTRFTDTQYF
-	18	TRBV21-1	TRBJ2-4	-	TGTGCCAGCAGCAAGTCCTGGGGGGGCGCGAGGGCCAAAAACATTCAGTACTTC	CASSKSWGGARAKNIQYF
-	15	TRBV28	TRBJ2-3	-	TGTGCCAGCAGTTTTTACACAGGGTACACAGATACGCAGTATTTT	CASSFYTGYTDTQYF
few	15	TRBV19	TRBJ1-2	TRBD1	TGTGCCAGTAGTATAATTGGGACAGCCGACTATGGCTACACCTTC	CASSIIGTADYGYTF
-	16	TRBV27	TRBJ1-4	TRBD1	TGTGCCAGCAGTCGAAACCGGGACAGGGGGTACGAAAAACTGTTTTTT	CASSRNRDRGYEKLFF
-	16	TRBV28	TRBJ2-3	TRBD1	TGTGCCAGCAGTTTCCCCGGGACAGGGGGGACAGATACGCAGTATTTT	CASSFPGTGGTDTQYF